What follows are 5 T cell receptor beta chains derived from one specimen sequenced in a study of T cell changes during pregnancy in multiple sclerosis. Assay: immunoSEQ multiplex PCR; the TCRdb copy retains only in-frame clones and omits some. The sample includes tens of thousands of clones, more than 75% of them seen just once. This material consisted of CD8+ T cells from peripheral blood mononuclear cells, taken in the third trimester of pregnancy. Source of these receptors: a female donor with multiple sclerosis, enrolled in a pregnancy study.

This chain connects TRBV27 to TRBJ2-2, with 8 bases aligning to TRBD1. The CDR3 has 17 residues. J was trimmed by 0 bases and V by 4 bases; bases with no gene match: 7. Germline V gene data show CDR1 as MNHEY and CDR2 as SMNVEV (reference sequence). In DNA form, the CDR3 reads TGTGCCAGCAGTTCTAACACAGGGGGAGCGAACACCGGGGAGCTGTTTTTT. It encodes CASSSNTGGANTGELFF.

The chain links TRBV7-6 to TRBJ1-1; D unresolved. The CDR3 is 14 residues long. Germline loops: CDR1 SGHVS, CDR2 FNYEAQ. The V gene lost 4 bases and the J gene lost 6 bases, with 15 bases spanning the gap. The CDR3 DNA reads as TGTGCCAGCAGCTCTAAACTGGAGGGCCCTGAAGCTTTCTTT. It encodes CASSSKLEGPEAFF.

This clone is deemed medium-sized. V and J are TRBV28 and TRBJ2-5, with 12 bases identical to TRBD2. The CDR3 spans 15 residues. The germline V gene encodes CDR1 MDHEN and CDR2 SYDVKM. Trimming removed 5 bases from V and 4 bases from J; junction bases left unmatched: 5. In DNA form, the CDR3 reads TGTGCCAGCAGTCCTCCTAGCGGGGGGGTAGAGACCCAGTACTTC. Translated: CASSPPSGGVETQYF.

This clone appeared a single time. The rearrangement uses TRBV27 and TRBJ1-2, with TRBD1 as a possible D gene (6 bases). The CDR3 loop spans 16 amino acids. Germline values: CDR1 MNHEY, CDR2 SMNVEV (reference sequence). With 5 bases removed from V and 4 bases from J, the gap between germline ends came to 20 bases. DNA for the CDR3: TGTGCCAGCAGTCCGTCGACAGGTCCGCTTGGCTATGGCTACACCTTC. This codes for CASSPSTGPLGYGYTF.

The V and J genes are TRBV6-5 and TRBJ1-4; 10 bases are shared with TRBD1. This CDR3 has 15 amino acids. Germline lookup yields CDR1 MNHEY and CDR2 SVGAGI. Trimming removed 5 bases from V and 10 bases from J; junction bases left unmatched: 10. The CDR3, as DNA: TGTGCCAGCAGTACGCGGACAGGGGGGATAGGAAAACTGTTTTTT. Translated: CASSTRTGGIGKLFF.